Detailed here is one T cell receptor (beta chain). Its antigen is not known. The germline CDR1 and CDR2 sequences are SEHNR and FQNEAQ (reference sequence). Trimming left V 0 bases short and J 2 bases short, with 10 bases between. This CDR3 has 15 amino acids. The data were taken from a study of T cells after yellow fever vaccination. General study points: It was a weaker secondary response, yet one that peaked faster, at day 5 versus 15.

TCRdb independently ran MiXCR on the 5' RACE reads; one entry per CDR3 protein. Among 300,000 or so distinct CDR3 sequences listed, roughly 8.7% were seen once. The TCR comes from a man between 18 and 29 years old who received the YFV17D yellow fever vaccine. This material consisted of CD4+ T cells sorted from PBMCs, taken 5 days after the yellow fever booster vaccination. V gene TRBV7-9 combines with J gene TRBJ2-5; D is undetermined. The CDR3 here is CASSLALQSQETQYF. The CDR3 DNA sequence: TGTGCCAGCAGCTTAGCTCTCCAGTCACAAGAGACCCAGTACTTC.